The rows below give T cell receptor beta chains drawn from one sample of a study of cytomegalovirus exposure and HLA in healthy donors. Profiled with immunoSEQ multiplex PCR; TCRdb holds only in-frame clones, not every one. This sample has some 220,000 clones, with just over 90% found just once. Sequencing was performed on PBMCs. These TCRs come from a woman younger than 35 in good health and CMV-seronegative. The CDR3 runs from the conserved cysteine through the conserved F or W. D genes are given only for firm matches. The size entry is marked missing in some rows and otherwise reads once, few, many or a size class.

V	size	J	D	CDR3	DNA
TRBV6-6	.	TRBJ1-2	.	CASTWGGYGYTF	TGTGCCAGCACCTGGGGGGGTTACGGCTACACCTTC
TRBV5-1	.	TRBJ2-7	TRBD2	CASSQLAGLSYEQYF	TGCGCCAGCAGCCAACTAGCGGGCCTCTCCTACGAGCAGTACTTC
TRBV5-1	.	TRBJ2-1	.	CASSPTEGHEQFF	TGCGCCAGCAGCCCCACGGAGGGGCATGAGCAGTTCTTC
TRBV6-1	.	TRBJ1-5	TRBD1	CAAKTGAGQPQHF	TGTGCCGCTAAGACAGGGGCGGGGCAGCCCCAGCATTTT
TRBV10-2	.	TRBJ1-5	.	CASSGVNQPQHF	TGCGCCAGCAGTGGAGTCAATCAGCCCCAGCATTTT
TRBV5-1	.	TRBJ2-1	.	CASSPRFGSSYNEQFF	TGCGCCAGCAGCCCCAGGTTTGGGAGCTCCTACAATGAGCAGTTCTTC
TRBV11-2	few	TRBJ1-5	TRBD1	CASSITQGIQPQHF	TGTGCCAGCAGCATCACACAGGGGATTCAGCCCCAGCATTTT
TRBV6-5	.	TRBJ2-7	.	CASALSPYEQYF	TGTGCCAGCGCCCTATCCCCCTACGAGCAGTACTTC
TRBV25-1	.	TRBJ2-5	TRBD1	CASSQGARETQYF	TGTGCCAGCTCACAGGGGGCGAGGGAGACCCAGTACTTC
TRBV7-2	.	TRBJ2-3	TRBD2	CASSLGTRLAGNPTDTQYF	TGTGCCAGCAGCTTAGGGACGCGACTAGCGGGAAACCCCACAGATACGCAGTATTTT
TRBV27	.	TRBJ2-1	TRBD2	CASTTILTSGAQGEQFF	TGTGCCAGCACCACCATCTTAACTAGCGGGGCCCAGGGTGAGCAGTTCTTC
TRBV6-1	once	TRBJ2-5	TRBD1	CASSETGATKTQYF	TGTGCCAGCAGTGAAACAGGGGCTACTAAGACCCAGTACTTC
TRBV5-4	.	TRBJ2-7	.	CASSFRGNYEQYF	TGTGCCAGCAGCTTTCGAGGGAACTACGAGCAGTACTTC
TRBV7-2	.	TRBJ1-1	.	CASSLVSGSSTEAFF	TGTGCCAGCAGCTTAGTGTCAGGGTCTAGCACTGAAGCTTTCTTT
TRBV11-3	.	TRBJ2-4	.	CASSPRGGNIQYF	TGTGCCAGCAGCCCCCGAGGGGGAAACATTCAGTACTTC
TRBV28	.	TRBJ2-5	TRBD2	CASSSELAPKDEETQYF	TGTGCCAGCAGTTCAGAACTAGCGCCGAAGGATGAAGAGACCCAGTACTTC
TRBV4-1	.	TRBJ2-4	.	CASSLIGSIQYF	TGCGCCAGCAGCCTAATTGGGAGCATTCAGTACTTC
TRBV2	.	TRBJ1-5	TRBD1	CASCDRGDVIFSNQPQHF	TGTGCCAGCTGCGACAGGGGCGACGTCATTTTTAGCAATCAGCCCCAGCATTTT
TRBV30	.	TRBJ1-2	.	CAFGGANYGYTF	TGTGCCTTTGGAGGGGCGAACTATGGCTACACCTTC
TRBV19	.	TRBJ2-7	TRBD1	CATRRSGQGFSYEQYF	TGTGCCACCAGAAGGTCGGGACAGGGTTTCTCCTACGAGCAGTACTTC
TRBV6-6	.	TRBJ1-5	TRBD1	CASRSGQGASQPQHF	TGTGCCAGCAGATCCGGACAGGGGGCATCTCAGCCCCAGCATTTT
TRBV28	.	TRBJ2-1	TRBD2	CASSHTGTNYNEQFF	TGTGCCAGCAGTCATACCGGGACTAATTACAATGAGCAGTTCTTC
TRBV2	.	TRBJ2-7	TRBD2	CASTPGGGFYEQYF	TGTGCCAGCACCCCTGGGGGGGGATTCTACGAGCAGTACTTC
TRBV15	.	TRBJ1-1	.	CATSHRGGRWDTEAFF	TGTGCCACCAGCCATCGGGGGGGGAGGTGGGACACTGAAGCTTTCTTT
TRBV12-5	.	TRBJ1-1	.	CASGYSQGSGGTEAFF	TGTGCTAGTGGTTACTCTCAGGGGAGCGGTGGCACTGAAGCTTTCTTT
TRBV5-1	.	TRBJ2-3	TRBD1	CASSLRQGATDTQYF	TGCGCCAGCAGTTTAAGACAGGGGGCTACAGATACGCAGTATTTT
TRBV7-8	.	TRBJ2-1	TRBD2	CASSPGLAGVNEQFF	TGTGCCAGCAGCCCCGGACTAGCGGGAGTGAATGAGCAGTTCTTC
TRBV11-1	.	TRBJ1-1	.	CASSALRQVVFGAFF	TGTGCCAGCAGCGCTCTAAGACAGGTTGTATTTGGAGCTTTCTTT